This T cell receptor (beta chain) originates from a study of identical twins. Notes on the study in general: With beta out-of-frame sequences, excess sharing by twins was weaker.

All of the donors were Caucasians in good health. Germline CDR1 reads DFQATT; CDR2 reads SNEGSKA (reference sequence). CDR3 length: 16 residues. Trimming took 2 bases from V and 2 from J, leaving 15 bases between them. Via MiXCR, TCRdb re-called the 5' RACE reads, giving one row per CDR3 protein. The table shows under 250,000 distinct CDR3 sequences, with roughly 13% occurring only once. A note on this clonotype: Its specificity is unknown.

The sample was also reused in another study, on yellow fever vaccine responses in identical twins. That source reports: Each twin's T cell response to the vaccine was reported to look partly convergent and partly personalized.

The chain combines TRBV20-1 with TRBJ2-2; D might be TRBD1 (5 bases). The clonotype originates from a young woman in good health. Specimen: memory (CD45RO+) T cells sorted from blood. CDR3 sequence (DNA): TGCAGTGCTAGACGCCCAGGGAAAGCCAACACCGGGGAGCTGTTTTTT. It yields the protein CSARRPGKANTGELFF.